A selection of T cell receptor beta chains follows, all from one sample in a study of blood T cell repertoires in COVID-19. The method was immunoSEQ multiplex PCR; TCRdb's version includes in-frame clones alone and lacks a portion of them. The table records 150,000 to 200,000 clones, roughly nine tenths of them present only once. Sequenced input: peripheral blood. The receptors were sampled from a man between 65 and 85 years old with active or convalescent COVID-19. Both conserved end residues are part of each CDR3. D genes are given only for firm matches. The size of a clone is reported for some rows only, either as once, few or many, or as a class for expanded clones.

v_gene	d_gene	abundance	len	j_gene	CDR3aa	CDR3nt
TRBV7-9	TRBD2	NA	18	TRBJ2-2	CASRTNRGLAGTQGELFF	TGTGCCAGCAGAACTAACCGGGGACTAGCGGGCACGCAAGGGGAGCTGTTTTTT
TRBV19	TRBD1	NA	14	TRBJ1-2	CASSPRQGIYGYTF	TGTGCCAGTAGTCCCAGACAGGGGATCTATGGCTACACCTTC
TRBV6-6	NA	NA	16	TRBJ1-3	CASSYSAMSSGNTIYF	TGTGCCAGCAGTTATAGTGCCATGAGCTCTGGAAACACCATATATTTT
TRBV3-1/TRBV3-2	TRBD2	NA	15	TRBJ2-1	CASSGTSGSLDEQFF	TGTGCCAGCAGCGGGACTAGCGGGAGTCTCGATGAGCAGTTCTTC
TRBV27	TRBD1	NA	13	TRBJ2-7	CASSLGQSYEQYF	TGTGCCAGCAGCCTGGGACAGTCCTACGAGCAGTACTTC
TRBV4-1	TRBD1	NA	16	TRBJ1-5	CASSQDPGTVNQPQHF	TGCGCCAGCAGCCAAGATCCCGGGACAGTCAATCAGCCCCAGCATTTT
TRBV7-9	NA	once	14	TRBJ2-1	CASSLVADRIEQFF	TGTGCCAGCAGCCTTGTAGCGGACCGGATTGAGCAGTTCTTC
TRBV7-9	TRBD2	NA	16	TRBJ2-7	CASSPSGAGGGHEQYF	TGTGCCAGCAGCCCTAGCGGGGCGGGAGGTGGCCACGAGCAGTACTTC
TRBV2	TRBD1	NA	14	TRBJ2-5	CASTRERAGGTQYF	TGTGCCAGCACCAGAGAAAGGGCAGGGGGGACCCAGTACTTC
TRBV6-2/TRBV6-3	NA	NA	17	TRBJ1-6	CASSYSKDRSYNSPLHF	TGTGCCAGCAGTTATTCTAAGGACAGATCCTATAATTCACCCCTCCACTTT
TRBV2	NA	NA	10	TRBJ2-1	CASKGAEQFF	TGTGCCAGCAAGGGAGCGGAGCAGTTCTTC
TRBV6-1	NA	NA	14	TRBJ2-1	CASSEATGIGEQFF	TGTGCCAGCAGTGAAGCAACAGGGATCGGTGAGCAGTTCTTC
TRBV28	TRBD2	few	16	TRBJ2-3	CASSSSSGGHTDTQYF	TGTGCCAGCAGTTCGAGTAGCGGGGGGCACACAGATACGCAGTATTTT
TRBV28	NA	NA	13	TRBJ1-1	CASSFGEAAEAFF	TGTGCCAGCAGTTTCGGGGAGGCGGCTGAAGCTTTCTTT
TRBV7-9	NA	NA	11	TRBJ1-1	CASSPLGRAFF	TGTGCCAGCAGCCCGCTGGGGCGAGCTTTCTTT
TRBV10-1	TRBD1	NA	15	TRBJ1-4	CASSELSGTGEKLFF	TGCGCCAGCAGTGAATTATCCGGGACAGGCGAAAAACTGTTTTTT
TRBV4-1	TRBD1	NA	16	TRBJ2-3	CASSRFTQGAGDTQYF	TGCGCCAGCAGCCGGTTTACTCAGGGGGCTGGAGATACGCAGTATTTT
TRBV9	TRBD1	NA	16	TRBJ1-6	CASSAPGQETNSPLHF	TGTGCCAGCAGCGCACCCGGACAGGAGACTAATTCACCCCTCCACTTT
TRBV5-1	TRBD2	NA	14	TRBJ2-5	CASSFTSGGETQYF	TGCGCCAGCAGCTTCACTAGCGGGGGGGAGACCCAGTACTTC
TRBV12-3/TRBV12-4	TRBD1	once	13	TRBJ2-7	CASRTGTGSEQYF	TGTGCCAGCAGAACCGGGACAGGAAGCGAGCAGTACTTC
TRBV7-9	NA	NA	16	TRBJ1-3	CASSPREGSSGNTIYF	TGTGCCAGCAGCCCCCGGGAGGGGAGCTCTGGAAACACCATATATTTT
TRBV19	TRBD1	NA	17	TRBJ2-6	CASSPPTGVAGANVLTF	TGTGCCAGTAGTCCGCCGACAGGGGTGGCTGGGGCCAACGTCCTGACTTTC
TRBV5-6	TRBD1	NA	16	TRBJ1-1	CASSLVAGGMSTEAFF	TGTGCCAGCAGCTTGGTGGCAGGGGGCATGTCCACTGAAGCTTTCTTT
TRBV27	TRBD2	NA	15	TRBJ2-5	CASSLKGLAEETQYF	TGTGCCAGCAGTTTAAAAGGACTAGCGGAAGAGACCCAGTACTTC
TRBV5-1	NA	NA	17	TRBJ2-2	CASSLISGTANTGELFF	TGCGCCAGCAGCTTGATTAGTGGAACAGCGAACACCGGGGAGCTGTTTTTT
TRBV6-5	NA	NA	15	TRBJ2-1	CASSYRAAGTGEQFF	TGTGCCAGCAGTTACCGAGCGGCCGGGACTGGTGAGCAGTTCTTC
TRBV11-2	TRBD1	NA	16	TRBJ1-6	CASSPLRDRGPSSLHF	TGTGCCAGCAGCCCACTCCGGGACAGGGGGCCGTCGTCCCTCCACTTT
TRBV27	TRBD1	NA	15	TRBJ2-3	CASSPGQGPTDTQYF	TGTGCCAGCAGTCCCGGACAGGGGCCCACAGATACGCAGTATTTT